This is a list of T cell receptor beta chains from one sample in a study of OX40 agonist ivuxolimab in advanced cancers. Clones were sequenced by immunoSEQ multiplex PCR, and TCRdb holds only the in-frame ones, with some missing. The sample gives tens of thousands of clones, 80% to 85% of which show up once; over 0.4% is in the top ten. Sequencing was performed on CD4+ or CD8+ T cells sorted from blood, taken in a trial of the OX40 agonist ivuxolimab. These TCRs come from an adult with an advanced solid tumor such as melanoma, head and neck, liver or kidney cancer. CDR3s include the opening cysteine and the closing phenylalanine or tryptophan. The D gene is left open where the match is weak. Clone size appears in some rows only: once, few, many, or a class for an expanded clone.

>.|TRBD1|TRBJ1-6|15|TRBV6-4
CASSRGQDSNSPLHF
TGTGCCAGCAGTCGAGGACAGGACTCTAATTCACCCCTCCACTTT
>once|.|TRBJ1-2|13|TRBV7-3
CASSLGFGAGYTF
TGTGCCAGCAGCTTAGGTTTCGGGGCTGGCTACACCTTC
>few|.|TRBJ1-2|14|TRBV5-1
CASSPSSANYGYTF
TGCGCCAGCAGCCCAAGCAGCGCTAACTATGGCTACACCTTC
>.|.|TRBJ1-3|11|TRBV6-5
CASSYGGRAYF
TGTGCCAGCAGTTACGGCGGGCGTGCATATTTT
>once|.|TRBJ1-5|15|TRBV2
CASRTQTNSNQPQHF
TGTGCCAGCAGAACACAGACGAATAGCAATCAGCCCCAGCATTTT
>.|.|TRBJ1-3|15|TRBV5-6
CASSLDRFQGNTIYF
TGTGCCAGCAGCTTGGATCGGTTCCAAGGAAACACCATATATTTT
>.|TRBD1|TRBJ2-7|15|TRBV28
CASSPPSGQTYEQYF
TGTGCCAGCAGTCCTCCCTCGGGACAGACCTACGAGCAGTACTTC
>few|.|TRBJ1-2|15|TRBV28
CASSRSKVSSSGYTF
TGTGCCAGCAGTCGATCAAAGGTCTCCTCCAGTGGCTACACCTTC
>.|.|TRBJ1-3|12|TRBV9
CASSYSGNTIYF
TGTGCCAGCAGCTACTCTGGAAACACCATATATTTT
>.|TRBD1|TRBJ1-2|14|TRBV7-9
CASSLRQGADGYTF
TGTGCCAGCAGCTTAAGGCAGGGGGCTGATGGCTACACCTTC
>.|TRBD2|TRBJ2-1|16|TRBV5-8
CASSILTSGAYNEQFF
TGTGCCAGCAGCATACTTACTAGCGGGGCCTACAATGAGCAGTTCTTC
>once|.|TRBJ2-3|13|TRBV7-3
CASSPGSTDTQYF
TGTGCCAGCAGCCCCGGGAGTACAGATACGCAGTATTTT
>.|.|TRBJ2-2|14|TRBV5-1
CASSLGNVGGELFF
TGCGCCAGCAGCTTGGGCAACGTGGGCGGGGAGCTGTTTTTT
>.|.|TRBJ2-3|13|TRBV10-3
CAISFQSTDTQYF
TGTGCCATCAGTTTCCAGAGCACAGATACGCAGTATTTT
>.|TRBD1|TRBJ2-5|17|TRBV5-1
CASSFGRPGGAEETQYF
TGCGCCAGCAGCTTTGGAAGGCCAGGGGGCGCGGAAGAGACCCAGTACTTC
>.|.|TRBJ2-5|11|TRBV5-4
CASSHRETQYF
TGTGCCAGCAGCCACCGGGAGACCCAGTACTTC
>.|.|TRBJ2-7|13|TRBV11-2
CASSLDRRGEQYF
TGTGCCAGCAGCTTAGATCGAAGGGGCGAGCAGTACTTC
>.|.|TRBJ1-2|12|TRBV6-1
CASSEQGLGYTF
TGTGCCAGCAGTGAACAGGGTTTGGGCTACACCTTC
>.|.|TRBJ1-2|12|TRBV19
CASSPDRAGYTF
TGTGCCAGTAGTCCTGACCGTGCCGGCTACACCTTC
>.|.|TRBJ1-1|13|TRBV28
CASIGEKRTEAFF
TGTGCCAGCATAGGTGAGAAGAGGACTGAAGCTTTCTTT
>.|.|TRBJ2-2|16|TRBV28
CASSTWGGRRHGELFF
TGTGCCAGCAGCACTTGGGGGGGGCGCCGGCACGGGGAGCTGTTTTTT
>.|.|TRBJ2-1|14|TRBV5-1
CASSRIASYNEQFF
TGCGCCAGCAGCCGAATTGCTAGCTACAATGAGCAGTTCTTC
>.|.|TRBJ2-7|12|TRBV6-6
CASSLQGYEQYF
TGTGCCAGCAGTCTACAGGGCTACGAGCAGTACTTC
>.|TRBD2|TRBJ2-1|19|TRBV11-3
CASSRSPRAGALTGSEQFF
TGTGCCAGCAGCCGCTCCCCACGGGCGGGAGCACTCACCGGGAGTGAGCAGTTCTTC
>.|.|TRBJ2-6|16|TRBV4-1
CASSQVGGVGANVLTF
TGCGCCAGCAGCCAAGTCGGTGGGGTCGGGGCCAACGTCCTGACTTTC
>.|.|TRBJ1-5|15|TRBV29-1
CSPQADSLSNQPQHF
TGCAGCCCCCAGGCGGACTCGCTTAGCAATCAGCCCCAGCATTTT
>.|.|TRBJ1-1|12|TRBV25-1
CASSASVTEAFF
TGTGCCAGCAGCGCGTCGGTCACTGAAGCTTTCTTT
>.|.|TRBJ1-2|13|TRBV7-9
CASSFPPLDSTGF
TGTGCCAGCAGCTTCCCTCCTTTGGACAGCACCGGGTTC
>.|.|TRBJ2-7|13|TRBV7-8
CASSLSSLNEQYF
TGTGCCAGCAGCTTATCTAGTCTTAACGAGCAGTACTTC
>.|.|TRBJ2-1|15|TRBV6-5
CASSLTEPSYNEQFF
TGTGCCAGCAGCCTGACGGAGCCTTCCTACAATGAGCAGTTCTTC
>few|TRBD2|TRBJ2-2|17|TRBV7-2
CASSTRVAGANTGELFF
TGTGCCAGCAGCACCCGGGTAGCGGGAGCTAACACCGGGGAGCTGTTTTTT
>once|.|TRBJ2-7|12|TRBV7-9
CASSSGFGEQYF
TGTGCCAGCAGCTCCGGGTTTGGGGAGCAGTACTTC
>once|.|TRBJ2-2|15|TRBV6-5
CASSAGQRNTGELFF
TGTGCCAGCAGTGCGGGGCAGCGAAACACCGGGGAGCTGTTTTTT
>.|TRBD1|TRBJ1-2|18|TRBV7-2
CASSPRRQGGRQPYGYTF
TGTGCCAGCAGCCCCCGGAGACAGGGGGGCAGACAACCCTATGGCTACACCTTC
>once|.|TRBJ2-5|15|TRBV9
CASSSRGGEGETQYF
TGTGCCAGCAGCTCCCGAGGCGGAGAGGGGGAGACCCAGTACTTC
>.|.|TRBJ2-1|15|TRBV9
CASSAPLLVSNEQFF
TGTGCCAGCAGCGCCCCCTTACTAGTTTCCAATGAGCAGTTCTTC
>once|.|TRBJ1-1|15|TRBV7-9
CASSLVGRLNTEAFF
TGTGCCAGCAGCTTAGTGGGCAGGCTGAACACTGAAGCTTTCTTT